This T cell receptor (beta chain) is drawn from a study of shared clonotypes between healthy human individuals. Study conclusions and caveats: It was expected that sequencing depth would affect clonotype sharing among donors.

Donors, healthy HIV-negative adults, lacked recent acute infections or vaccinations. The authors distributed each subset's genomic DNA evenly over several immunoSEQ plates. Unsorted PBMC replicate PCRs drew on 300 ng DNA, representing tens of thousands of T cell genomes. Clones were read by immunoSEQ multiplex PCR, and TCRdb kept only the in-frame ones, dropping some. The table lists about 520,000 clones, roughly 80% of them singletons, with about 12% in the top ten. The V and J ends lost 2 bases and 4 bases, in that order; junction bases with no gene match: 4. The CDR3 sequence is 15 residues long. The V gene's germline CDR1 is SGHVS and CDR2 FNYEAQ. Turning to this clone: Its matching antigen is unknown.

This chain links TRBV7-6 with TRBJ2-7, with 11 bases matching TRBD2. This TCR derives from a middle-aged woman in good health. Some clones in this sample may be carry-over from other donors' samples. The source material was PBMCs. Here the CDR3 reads CASSLTSGSFYEQYF. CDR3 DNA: TGTGCCAGCAGCTTAACTAGCGGGAGTTTTTACGAGCAGTACTTC.